Listed here are 3 T cell receptor beta chains from one sample, sequenced in a study of T-cell memory formation after mild COVID-19. TCRdb recomputed calls from the 5' RACE reads with MiXCR, one row per CDR3 protein. The data show hundreds of thousands of distinct CDR3 sequences, roughly a fifth seen once. Sequenced input: PBMCs or a T cell subset sorted from them (not recorded which). The source is an adult woman who had mild COVID-19 (a few samples of this study predate the infection). Cell type and time point are not known.

The chain carries TRBV3-1 and TRBJ2-7, with 15 bases matching TRBD2. Germline V gives CDR1 LGHDT, CDR2 YNNKEL (reference sequence). This CDR3 is 16 amino acids long. V dropped 4 bases and J dropped 2; count of bases not matched to a gene: 3. In DNA, the CDR3 is TGTGCCAGCAGCCCTGGGACTAGCGGGGGGCCCTACGAGCAGTACTTC. Protein: CASSPGTSGGPYEQYF.

This clonotype was counted a few times. The chain couples TRBV12-3 or TRBV12-4 to TRBJ2-1; 9 bases are a match to TRBD2. V was clipped by 2 bases and J by 4 bases; unmatched bases: 3. The CDR3 has 15 amino acids. CDR3 residues: CASSLTREGYNEQFF. The CDR3 bases are TGTGCCAGCAGTTTAACGCGGGAGGGTTACAATGAGCAGTTCTTC.

The chain is built from TRBV7-6 and TRBJ1-6, with TRBD1 matching 7 bases. In germline, CDR1 is SGHVS, CDR2 FNYEAQ. Trimming at V came to 5 bases and at J to 4 bases, leaving 8 bases not matched to a gene. CDR3 size: 16 residues. In DNA, the CDR3 is TGTGCCAGCAGCGTCTCCGACAGGGCTTATAATTCACCCCTCCACTTT. This codes for CASSVSDRAYNSPLHF.